This is a list of T cell receptor beta chains from one sample in a study of cytomegalovirus exposure and HLA in healthy donors. Profiling relied on immunoSEQ multiplex PCR, and the TCRdb table lists in-frame clones only, not all of them. The sample lists 100,000 to 150,000 clones, roughly 74% seen once, with 3% to 4.5% in the top ten. Specimen: PBMCs. The receptors originated from a man in his forties or fifties in good health and CMV-seronegative. The CDR3 runs from the conserved cysteine through the conserved F or W. The D gene is left open where the match is weak. Some rows have no size entry. The others give once, few or many, or a class for an expanded clone.

clone_size	d_call	cdr3_length	v_call	j_call	cdr3_nt	cdr3_aa
-	-	14	TRBV18	TRBJ1-3	TGTGCCAGCTCACCAGCGCACTCTGGAAACACCATATATTTT	CASSPAHSGNTIYF
-	TRBD2	16	TRBV6-4	TRBJ2-1	TGTGCCAGCAGTGACCTAGCGGCGAGCTCCTACAATGAGCAGTTCTTC	CASSDLAASSYNEQFF
-	-	12	TRBV29-1	TRBJ1-1	TGCAGCGTTCCTCGGGGGAGCACTGAAGCTTTCTTT	CSVPRGSTEAFF
-	TRBD1	15	TRBV18	TRBJ1-1	TGTGCCAGCTCAACGCAGGGGGTTGGGAACACTGAAGCTTTCTTT	CASSTQGVGNTEAFF
-	-	16	TRBV19	TRBJ1-5	TGTGCCAGTGCCGCCTTACAGGGAAAAGGGGATCAGCCCCAGCATTTT	CASAALQGKGDQPQHF
-	TRBD1	17	TRBV19	TRBJ1-5	TGTGCCAGTAGCATGGCCCGGGACAGGAGTTATAATCAGCCCCAGCATTTT	CASSMARDRSYNQPQHF
-	-	15	TRBV9	TRBJ2-2	TGTGCCAGCAGCGTAGTATGGAGTGGGACCGGGGAGCTGTTTTTT	CASSVVWSGTGELFF
-	-	16	TRBV7-2	TRBJ1-6	TGTGCCAGCAGCTTGGGAGGGGAGAGGTTGTTAGCACCCCTCCACTTT	CASSLGGERLLAPLHF
-	TRBD1	18	TRBV27	TRBJ2-2	TGTGCCAGCAGTCTCATATCCCCCCAGGGGGTAGACACCGGGGAGCTGTTTTTT	CASSLISPQGVDTGELFF
-	TRBD1	13	TRBV6-1	TRBJ2-1	TGTGCCAGCAGGGACAGGGCTTACAATGAGCAGTTCTTC	CASRDRAYNEQFF
-	TRBD1	15	TRBV6-6	TRBJ1-5	TGTGCCAGCGGACAGGGGATAACTTTGGCTCAGCCCCAGCATTTT	CASGQGITLAQPQHF
-	TRBD1	18	TRBV5-4	TRBJ2-2	TGTGCCAGCAGCCCTCCTGGGACAGGCAAGCTGAACACCGGGGAGCTGTTTTTT	CASSPPGTGKLNTGELFF
-	-	14	TRBV7-2	TRBJ2-4	TGTGCCAGCAGCTTAGGAGGGAACCAAAACATTCAGTACTTC	CASSLGGNQNIQYF
few	-	15	TRBV28	TRBJ2-7	TGTGCCAGCAGTCCCCCAGGGGCCGGGACCTACGAGCAGTACTTC	CASSPPGAGTYEQYF
few	TRBD2	16	TRBV7-7	TRBJ2-3	TGTGCCAGCAGCCCTCAATATAGCGGGCGCACAGATACGCAGTATTTT	CASSPQYSGRTDTQYF
once	TRBD1	12	TRBV15	TRBJ1-2	TGTGCCACTGGACAGGGTAACTATGGCTACACCTTC	CATGQGNYGYTF
-	TRBD1	15	TRBV18	TRBJ1-1	TGTGCCAGCTCACCTAAGGGACAGGGAGGGCCTGAAGCTTTCTTT	CASSPKGQGGPEAFF
-	TRBD1	14	TRBV6-1	TRBJ1-2	TGTGCCAGCAGGGCGGGACAGCAGAACTATGGCTACACCTTC	CASRAGQQNYGYTF
-	-	15	TRBV13	TRBJ2-7	TGTGCCAGCAGCCCCCGACCCAGGACAGTCTACGAGCAGTACTTC	CASSPRPRTVYEQYF
once	-	10	TRBV30	TRBJ1-1	TGTGCCTGGAGCCGGGTTGAAGCTTTCTTT	CAWSRVEAFF
-	-	17	TRBV4-1	TRBJ1-1	TGCGCCAGCACCAAAGCGGGGGGCGCGGAAATGAACACTGAAGCTTTCTTT	CASTKAGGAEMNTEAFF
-	-	14	TRBV27	TRBJ1-2	TGTGCCAGCAGTCCCCTTAGGAGGGTTGATGGCTACACCTTC	CASSPLRRVDGYTF
-	-	11	TRBV20-1	TRBJ2-5	TGCAGTGCTAGAGATCGAGAGACCCAGTACTTC	CSARDRETQYF
once	-	13	TRBV6-6	TRBJ2-5	TGTGCCAGCAGTTATGTGGGCCGAGAGACCCAGTACTTC	CASSYVGRETQYF
-	TRBD1	14	TRBV7-9	TRBJ2-7	TGTGCCAGCAGCTTGGGACAGGGGTTCTACGAGCAGTACTTC	CASSLGQGFYEQYF
few	TRBD2	16	TRBV28	TRBJ2-3	TGTGCCAGCAGTCCCCGGGGGGGCGGGGGGGCAGATACGCAGTATTTT	CASSPRGGGGADTQYF
few	-	18	TRBV7-3	TRBJ1-1	TGTGCCAGCAGCTTACTATCAGGGGCCGCAGGCAAGAACACTGAAGCTTTCTTT	CASSLLSGAAGKNTEAFF
-	-	14	TRBV5-1	TRBJ1-5	TGCGCCAGCAGCCCCACAGGGCCCAATCAGCCCCAGCATTTT	CASSPTGPNQPQHF
few	TRBD1	16	TRBV6-6	TRBJ2-3	TGTGCCAGCAGTTATTCCCCGACAGGGCCGACAGATACGCAGTATTTT	CASSYSPTGPTDTQYF
-	-	13	TRBV18	TRBJ2-7	TGTGCCAGCTCACCACTCTTAGGGGACGAGCAGTACTTC	CASSPLLGDEQYF
-	-	15	TRBV11-2	TRBJ2-5	TGTGCCAGCAGCTTAGAACAGGGTTTTCAAGAGACCCAGTACTTC	CASSLEQGFQETQYF
-	TRBD1	14	TRBV5-1	TRBJ2-1	TGCGCCAGCGCAACAACAGGGGGCGGGAATGAGCAGTTCTTC	CASATTGGGNEQFF
-	-	14	TRBV27	TRBJ1-2	TGTGCCAGCAGCGGGGCCGCGGGGACCTATGGCTACACCTTC	CASSGAAGTYGYTF
-	TRBD1	15	TRBV7-8	TRBJ1-5	TGTGCCAGCAGCTCCGGGGACAGACACAATCAGCCCCAGCATTTT	CASSSGDRHNQPQHF
-	-	16	TRBV6-4	TRBJ2-3	TGTGCCAGCGAGGGATTCTTTGGGCTCAGCACAGATACGCAGTATTTT	CASEGFFGLSTDTQYF
-	-	15	TRBV6-4	TRBJ2-1	TGTGCCAGCAGTGAATCAGGGTTTTCCTACAATGAGCAGTTCTTC	CASSESGFSYNEQFF
-	-	15	TRBV7-2	TRBJ1-1	TGTGCCAGCAGCTTAGACAGGGTTCCGGTCGCTGAAGCTTTCTTT	CASSLDRVPVAEAFF
-	-	14	TRBV19	TRBJ1-5	TGTGCCAGTGGCTCAACGAGGGCCTATCAGCCCCAGCATTTT	CASGSTRAYQPQHF
-	-	16	TRBV5-1	TRBJ2-6	TGCGCCAGCAGCTTGCCCACAGGGTCTGGGGCCAACGTCCTGACTTTC	CASSLPTGSGANVLTF
once	TRBD2	15	TRBV28	TRBJ2-7	TGTGCCAGCAGCGCCCGGACTAGCGGGGACTACGAGCAGTACTTC	CASSARTSGDYEQYF
-	TRBD2	15	TRBV19	TRBJ2-3	TGTGCCAGTAGTATGCAAGCGGGGGACACAGATACGCAGTATTTT	CASSMQAGDTDTQYF
-	-	14	TRBV9	TRBJ2-7	TGTGCCAGCAGCGTAGCTGAGAATGCCTACGAGCAGTACTTC	CASSVAENAYEQYF
-	TRBD2	14	TRBV29-1	TRBJ2-5	TGCAGCGTCCTAGCGGGGGGACAAGAAGAGACCCAGTACTTC	CSVLAGGQEETQYF
few	-	14	TRBV4-3	TRBJ2-1	TGCGCCAGCCGTCTCACGAGCTCCTACAATGAGCAGTTCTTC	CASRLTSSYNEQFF
-	TRBD2	16	TRBV4-3	TRBJ2-7	TGCGCCAGCAGCCAAGATTCGCTAGCGGGGGACTACGAGCAGTACTTC	CASSQDSLAGDYEQYF
-	-	12	TRBV2	TRBJ1-5	TGTGCCAGCGCTGCAGGGGTTCAGCCCCAGCATTTT	CASAAGVQPQHF
-	-	14	TRBV27	TRBJ2-7	TGTGCCAGCAGTAGGGGGGGTATAACCTACGAGCAGTACTTC	CASSRGGITYEQYF
-	-	14	TRBV5-6	TRBJ2-7	TGTGCCAGCAGCAAGTGGACAGTTAACTACGAGCAGTACTTC	CASSKWTVNYEQYF
-	TRBD1	15	TRBV4-2	TRBJ2-7	TGTGCCAGCAGCAGGACAGGGGTCGGCCCCTACGAGCAGTACTTC	CASSRTGVGPYEQYF
few	TRBD2	19	TRBV7-2	TRBJ2-7	TGTGCCAGCAGCTTAGTTGGGACTAGCGGGGGGAGAGTCTTCTACGAGCAGTACTTC	CASSLVGTSGGRVFYEQYF
-	-	13	TRBV19	TRBJ1-4	TGTGCCAGTAGTGACCAACGGGGAGAAAAACTGTTTTTT	CASSDQRGEKLFF
-	-	13	TRBV6-1	TRBJ2-5	TGTGCCAGCTTTAGTGAGGCCGAAGAGACCCAGTACTTC	CASFSEAEETQYF